This passage covers 6 T cell receptor beta chains from one sample sequenced in a study of OX40 agonist ivuxolimab in advanced cancers. Sequenced by immunoSEQ multiplex PCR; TCRdb stores in-frame clones only, minus some. The top ten hold 6.5% of the sample, which has almost 85,000 clones, just over 85% seen once. Here the sequenced sample was CD4+ or CD8+ T cells sorted from blood, taken in a trial of the OX40 agonist ivuxolimab. The receptors shown here come from an adult with an advanced solid tumor such as melanoma, head and neck, liver or kidney cancer.

The chain combines TRBV9 with TRBJ1-4; no clear D. Germline loops: CDR1 SGDLS, CDR2 YYNGEE. V was shortened by 2 bases and J by 1 base, with 6 bases between the two germline ends. There are 14 residues in the CDR3. CDR3 coding DNA: TGTGCCAGCAGCGTCGGTATAACTAATGAAAAACTGTTTTTT. Amino acid sequence: CASSVGITNEKLFF.

The table lists this clone with a few counts. The chain has TRBV19 and TRBJ2-5; 8 bases are shared with TRBD1. This CDR3 contains 15 residues. CDR1 LNHDA and CDR2 SQIVND come from the germline V gene (reference sequence). The V and J ends lost 4 bases and 5 bases, in that order; junction bases with no gene match: 9. DNA of the CDR3: TGTGCCAGTAGTAACGGACAGGGAGTATGGGAGACCCAGTACTTC. Translation gives CASSNGQGVWETQYF.

The chain carries TRBV7-2 and TRBJ1-2; D possibly corresponds to TRBD1 (5 bases). This CDR3 spans 14 amino acids. V was shortened by 5 bases and J by 8 bases, with 18 bases between the two germline ends. Germline CDR1 and CDR2: SGHTA and FQGNSA. CDR3 bases: TGTGCCAGCAGCGCAGGACGGACCTCAGGGGGCTACACCTTC. This gives the protein CASSAGRTSGGYTF.

The rearrangement uses TRBV2 and TRBJ2-7; D unresolved. The CDR3 extends over 10 amino acids. Germline V gene sequence: CDR1 SNHLY, CDR2 FYNNEI. V was trimmed by 6 bases and J by 7 bases, leaving 7 bases between them. This CDR3 reads CASSTREQYF. The CDR3 DNA reads as TGTGCCAGCAGCACAAGGGAGCAGTACTTC. The entire variable domain, with the rest obtained from reference TRBV2 and TRBJ2-7, is as follows: EPEVTQTPSHQVTQMGQEVILRCVPISNHLYFYWYRQILGQKVEFLVSFYNNEISEKSEIFDDQFSVERPDGSNFTLKIRSTKLEDSAMYFCASSTREQYFGPGTRLTVT.

This clone was picked up one time. The chain employs TRBV19 and TRBJ2-3; 9 bases agree with TRBD2. CDR3 size: 17 residues. Germline V gene data show CDR1 as LNHDA and CDR2 as SQIVND (reference sequence). V lost 5 bases and J lost 6; bases outside the gene matches: 15. The CDR3 is CASSSPGLAETGDTQYF. The CDR3 DNA is TGTGCCAGTAGTTCGCCGGGACTAGCCGAGACGGGGGATACGCAGTATTTT.

The chain is built from TRBV27 and TRBJ2-3, with 9 positions matching TRBD1. Germline V gene lookup returns CDR1 MNHEY and CDR2 SMNVEV (reference sequence). With 5 bases clipped from V and 2 bases from J, the junction kept 14 bases outside the gene matches. The CDR3 runs to 18 residues. The CDR3, as DNA: TGTGCCAGCAGTCTTAAGCCGCCGGGACAGGGATACACAGATACGCAGTATTTT. This sequence encodes CASSLKPPGQGYTDTQYF.